This TCR beta chain was identified during a study of T cell repertoires in cytomegalovirus infection. Whole-study context: CMV infection and matching HLA type were both indicated by public TCR beta signatures. General observations from the study: Dominating the ex vivo response were HLA-C-restricted CMV-specific TCR beta clonotypes. Cumulative public TCR beta family frequency identified carriers of CMV plus the relevant HLA.

Note on this clonotype: The antigen remains undetermined.

Germline V gives CDR1 SGHTA, CDR2 FQGNSA. Losses at the gene ends were 5 bases for V and 3 bases for J; bases not matched to a gene: 13. The CDR3 has 16 amino acids. Each CDR3 protein is one row after TCRdb ran MiXCR on the reads. The data show 300,000 to 450,000 distinct CDR3 sequences, with less than 20% seen just once and roughly 8.7% held by the top ten. The rearrangement uses TRBV7-2 and TRBJ2-7, with 7 bases identical to TRBD2. Sequenced input: PBMCs. The source of this sequence is a human donor in good health (CMV status not recorded). Some clones in this sample may be carry-over from other donors' samples. The CDR3 bases are TGTGCCAGCAGCCTAAAAACGGGAGGCGGGGGCTACGAGCAGTACTTC. Its translation is CASSLKTGGGGYEQYF.